These T cell receptor beta chains were read from a single sample in a study of chemoradiotherapy in HPV16-positive cancers. TCRdb's table, derived via immunoSEQ multiplex PCR, lists solely in-frame clones and lacks some. The sample contains just over 750 clones, about 90% of which appear only once. Source: tumor tissue, taken from a patient who underwent chemoradiotherapy. These TCRs come from a human donor with HPV-associated anogenital cancer. The CDR3 runs from the conserved cysteine through the conserved F or W. A D gene is named only where the DNA matches it firmly. Clone size is not always given. Where it is, it says once, few, many or a class for expanded clones.

CDR3nt: TGTGCCAGCAGCTTATCCAAAACGGGGAATGAGCAGTTCTTC; CDR3aa: CASSLSKTGNEQFF; len: 14; abundance: -; j_gene: TRBJ2-1; d_gene: -; v_gene: TRBV7-2
CDR3nt: TGCAGCTTCCAGCCCCAGCATTTT; CDR3aa: CSFQPQHF; len: 8; abundance: -; j_gene: TRBJ1-5; d_gene: -; v_gene: TRBV29-1
CDR3nt: TGTGCCAGCAGCTTATCTTGGCAGTACAATGAGCAGTTCTTC; CDR3aa: CASSLSWQYNEQFF; len: 14; abundance: -; j_gene: TRBJ2-1; d_gene: -; v_gene: TRBV5-6
CDR3nt: TGTGCCAGTAGGGAGACGACAGGCCTCTCCTGGATGGCTTTCTTT; CDR3aa: CASRETTGLSWMAFF; len: 15; abundance: -; j_gene: TRBJ1-1; d_gene: -; v_gene: TRBV19
CDR3nt: TGCGCCAGCAGTGACGGCCTCCGCGGCTACACCTTC; CDR3aa: CASSDGLRGYTF; len: 12; abundance: -; j_gene: TRBJ1-2; d_gene: -; v_gene: TRBV10-1
CDR3nt: TGTGCCAGTAGTATAGATCCACTAGCGGGAGGGAATGAGCAGTTCTTC; CDR3aa: CASSIDPLAGGNEQFF; len: 16; abundance: -; j_gene: TRBJ2-1; d_gene: TRBD2; v_gene: TRBV19
CDR3nt: TGTGCCAGCAGTTACGGACAGAGCCATCAGCCCCAGCATTTT; CDR3aa: CASSYGQSHQPQHF; len: 14; abundance: once; j_gene: TRBJ1-5; d_gene: -; v_gene: TRBV7-9
CDR3nt: TGTGCCAGCAAGGTTGTGCAGACCACAGATACGCAGTATTTT; CDR3aa: CASKVVQTTDTQYF; len: 14; abundance: -; j_gene: TRBJ2-3; d_gene: -; v_gene: TRBV6-5
CDR3nt: TGTGCCAGCAGTTCCCTAGCGGGGGGGAGCGATACGCAGTATTTT; CDR3aa: CASSSLAGGSDTQYF; len: 15; abundance: -; j_gene: TRBJ2-3; d_gene: TRBD2; v_gene: TRBV6-1
CDR3nt: TGTGCCAGCAGCTTAAACCCCCTCCATGGCTACACCTTC; CDR3aa: CASSLNPLHGYTF; len: 13; abundance: once; j_gene: TRBJ1-2; d_gene: -; v_gene: TRBV7-9
CDR3nt: TGTGCCAGCAGCTTGGGACCGGGACGCACACCATATGGCTACACCTTC; CDR3aa: CASSLGPGRTPYGYTF; len: 16; abundance: -; j_gene: TRBJ1-2; d_gene: -; v_gene: TRBV5-4
CDR3nt: TGCGCCAGCAGCTCATGGACTGCCTACAATGAGCAGTTCTTC; CDR3aa: CASSSWTAYNEQFF; len: 14; abundance: -; j_gene: TRBJ2-1; d_gene: -; v_gene: TRBV5-1
CDR3nt: TGTGCCAGTAGTTACGACATTAGCAATCAGCCCCAGCATTTT; CDR3aa: CASSYDISNQPQHF; len: 14; abundance: -; j_gene: TRBJ1-5; d_gene: -; v_gene: TRBV19
CDR3nt: TGTGCCAGCAGTGAGGGGGGGGGAGGCTCCAATGAGCAGTTCTTC; CDR3aa: CASSEGGGGSNEQFF; len: 15; abundance: -; j_gene: TRBJ2-1; d_gene: TRBD2; v_gene: TRBV6-4
CDR3nt: TGTGCCAGCAGCTTGGTAGGGGGCTCTGGAAACACCATATATTTT; CDR3aa: CASSLVGGSGNTIYF; len: 15; abundance: -; j_gene: TRBJ1-3; d_gene: -; v_gene: TRBV5-4
CDR3nt: TGTGCCAGCAGCTCAATACTGACAGGGGTAGGGAAAGCCTACGAGCAGTACTTC; CDR3aa: CASSSILTGVGKAYEQYF; len: 18; abundance: -; j_gene: TRBJ2-7; d_gene: TRBD1; v_gene: TRBV7-8
CDR3nt: TGTGCCAGCAGCGTGGGGACTGGGGGCTATGGCTACACCTTC; CDR3aa: CASSVGTGGYGYTF; len: 14; abundance: -; j_gene: TRBJ1-2; d_gene: -; v_gene: TRBV9
CDR3nt: TGTGCCAGCAGTTCACAGGGGCGCGGCTACACCTTC; CDR3aa: CASSSQGRGYTF; len: 12; abundance: -; j_gene: TRBJ1-2; d_gene: TRBD1; v_gene: TRBV28
CDR3nt: TGTGCCAGCAGCTTAGGCCGGGGGAGGGCCTTCGGGGCCAACGTCCTGACTTTC; CDR3aa: CASSLGRGRAFGANVLTF; len: 18; abundance: -; j_gene: TRBJ2-6; d_gene: TRBD2; v_gene: TRBV7-2
CDR3nt: TGTGCCAGCAGCTTAGTTGTAACAGGGATGGAGACCCAGTACTTC; CDR3aa: CASSLVVTGMETQYF; len: 15; abundance: -; j_gene: TRBJ2-5; d_gene: -; v_gene: TRBV7-6
CDR3nt: TGTGCCAGCAGCCAGACCCGGGACAGGCCCCACTATGGCTACACCTTC; CDR3aa: CASSQTRDRPHYGYTF; len: 16; abundance: -; j_gene: TRBJ1-2; d_gene: TRBD1; v_gene: TRBV14
CDR3nt: TGTGCCAGTAGTTTTGGCCAGGGGAATCAGCCCCAGCATTTT; CDR3aa: CASSFGQGNQPQHF; len: 14; abundance: -; j_gene: TRBJ1-5; d_gene: -; v_gene: TRBV19
CDR3nt: TGTGCCAGCAGTGAAAACGGGGGGAACACCGGGGAGCTGTTTTTT; CDR3aa: CASSENGGNTGELFF; len: 15; abundance: -; j_gene: TRBJ2-2; d_gene: -; v_gene: TRBV6-4
CDR3nt: TGTGCCAGCAGCTTAGTAGGACGCACAGATACGCAGTATTTT; CDR3aa: CASSLVGRTDTQYF; len: 14; abundance: -; j_gene: TRBJ2-3; d_gene: -; v_gene: TRBV11-3
CDR3nt: TGTGCCAGCAGCTTCCTAGCGGGGGATGATACGCAGTATTTT; CDR3aa: CASSFLAGDDTQYF; len: 14; abundance: -; j_gene: TRBJ2-3; d_gene: TRBD2; v_gene: TRBV11-3
CDR3nt: TGTGCCAGCAGCTTGGCGAGTGGAGGGCAGCCAGGGGGCAAAAACATTCAGTACTTC; CDR3aa: CASSLASGGQPGGKNIQYF; len: 19; abundance: -; j_gene: TRBJ2-4; d_gene: -; v_gene: TRBV5-5
CDR3nt: TGTGCCAGCAGCCATACAGGGGGCGGTGGATCACCCCTCCACTTT; CDR3aa: CASSHTGGGGSPLHF; len: 15; abundance: -; j_gene: TRBJ1-6; d_gene: TRBD1; v_gene: TRBV7-2
CDR3nt: TGTGCCAGCAGCCCCGGGATCAACAATGAGCAGTTCTTC; CDR3aa: CASSPGINNEQFF; len: 13; abundance: once; j_gene: TRBJ2-1; d_gene: -; v_gene: TRBV7-6
CDR3nt: TGTGCCAGCAGCGGACAAGGGGCCTACGAGCAGTACTTC; CDR3aa: CASSGQGAYEQYF; len: 13; abundance: -; j_gene: TRBJ2-7; d_gene: -; v_gene: TRBV9
CDR3nt: TGTGCCAGCAGTTACCAAACTCACAGGGGGACCCAGTACTTC; CDR3aa: CASSYQTHRGTQYF; len: 14; abundance: -; j_gene: TRBJ2-5; d_gene: TRBD1; v_gene: TRBV6-5
CDR3nt: TGTGCCAGCAGCGTAGTCTTCAACGGAGGGGTTAGCACAGATACGCAGTATTTT; CDR3aa: CASSVVFNGGVSTDTQYF; len: 18; abundance: -; j_gene: TRBJ2-3; d_gene: -; v_gene: TRBV9
CDR3nt: TGCGCCAGCAGCCAGGGGACTAGCGGGCAAGAGACCCAGTACTTC; CDR3aa: CASSQGTSGQETQYF; len: 15; abundance: -; j_gene: TRBJ2-5; d_gene: TRBD2; v_gene: TRBV5-1
CDR3nt: TGTGCCAGCAGCCCTTCCCCCGTACGGTATGAGCAGTTCTTC; CDR3aa: CASSPSPVRYEQFF; len: 14; abundance: -; j_gene: TRBJ2-1; d_gene: -; v_gene: TRBV9
CDR3nt: TGTGCCAGCAGGGTGAGCACAGATACGCAGTATTTT; CDR3aa: CASRVSTDTQYF; len: 12; abundance: -; j_gene: TRBJ2-3; d_gene: -; v_gene: TRBV2
CDR3nt: TGTGCCAGCAGCCAGCTGACAGGGGAGTATTCACCCCTCCACTTT; CDR3aa: CASSQLTGEYSPLHF; len: 15; abundance: -; j_gene: TRBJ1-6; d_gene: TRBD1; v_gene: TRBV14
CDR3nt: TGTGCCAGCAGTCCGGGTTGGGGTTCTGGAAACACCATATATTTT; CDR3aa: CASSPGWGSGNTIYF; len: 15; abundance: few; j_gene: TRBJ1-3; d_gene: -; v_gene: TRBV25-1
CDR3nt: TGTGCCAGCAGGTTGGGGCTCAGGTTATATGGCTACACCTTC; CDR3aa: CASRLGLRLYGYTF; len: 14; abundance: -; j_gene: TRBJ1-2; d_gene: -; v_gene: TRBV5-6
CDR3nt: TGTGCCAGCAGCGTCGGAGCCGGGACCGGTGGAAACACCATATATTTT; CDR3aa: CASSVGAGTGGNTIYF; len: 16; abundance: -; j_gene: TRBJ1-3; d_gene: -; v_gene: TRBV9
CDR3nt: TGCAGTGCTAACGGAGAGACCCAGTACTTC; CDR3aa: CSANGETQYF; len: 10; abundance: once; j_gene: TRBJ2-5; d_gene: -; v_gene: TRBV20-1
CDR3nt: TGTGCCAGTCGAAGTATACCCACAGGTGGATGGGGCACTGAAGCTTTCTTT; CDR3aa: CASRSIPTGGWGTEAFF; len: 17; abundance: -; j_gene: TRBJ1-1; d_gene: -; v_gene: TRBV19
CDR3nt: TGTGCCAGCAGCTTGGAACTCACGAACACTGAAGCTTTCTTT; CDR3aa: CASSLELTNTEAFF; len: 14; abundance: -; j_gene: TRBJ1-1; d_gene: -; v_gene: TRBV5-5